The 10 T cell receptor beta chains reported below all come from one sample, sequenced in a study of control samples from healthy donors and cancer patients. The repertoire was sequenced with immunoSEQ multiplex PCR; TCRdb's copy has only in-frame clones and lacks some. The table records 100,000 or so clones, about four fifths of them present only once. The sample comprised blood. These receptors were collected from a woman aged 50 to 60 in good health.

CDR3 region: CASSLGVGGNQETQYF. CDR3 nucleotide sequence: TGTGCCAGCAGCTTAGGTGTGGGAGGGAACCAAGAGACCCAGTACTTC. The V and J genes are TRBV7-9 and TRBJ2-5; 7 bases map to TRBD2. V was pared by 1 base and J by 0 bases, with 5 bases of the junction left unmatched. The germline gives CDR1 SEHNR, CDR2 FQNEAQ (reference sequence). The CDR3 has 16 residues.

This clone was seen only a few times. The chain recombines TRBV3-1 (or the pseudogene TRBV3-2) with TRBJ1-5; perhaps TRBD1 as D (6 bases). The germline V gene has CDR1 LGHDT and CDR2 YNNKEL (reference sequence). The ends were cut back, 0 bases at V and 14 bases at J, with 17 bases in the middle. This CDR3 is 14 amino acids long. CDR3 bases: TGTGCCAGCAGCCAAGATTCAGGGGCAAGACGGAAGCATTTT. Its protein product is CASSQDSGARRKHF.

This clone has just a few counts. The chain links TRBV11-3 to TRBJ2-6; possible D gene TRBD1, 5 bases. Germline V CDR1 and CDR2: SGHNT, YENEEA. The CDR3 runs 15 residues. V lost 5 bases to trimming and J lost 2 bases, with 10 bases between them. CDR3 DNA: TGTGCCAGCAGCCAAGGGGAACCTGGGGCCAACGTCCTGACTTTC. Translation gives CASSQGEPGANVLTF.

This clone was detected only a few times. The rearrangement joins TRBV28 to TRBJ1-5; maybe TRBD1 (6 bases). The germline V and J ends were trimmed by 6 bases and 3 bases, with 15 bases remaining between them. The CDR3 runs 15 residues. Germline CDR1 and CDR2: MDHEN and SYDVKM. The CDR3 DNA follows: TGTGCCAGCAGCTTACAGGGTAGAGTCAATCAGCCCCAGCATTTT. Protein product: CASSLQGRVNQPQHF. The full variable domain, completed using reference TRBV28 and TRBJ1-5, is DVKVTQSSRYLVKRTGEKVFLECVQDMDHENMFWYRQDPGLGLRLIYFSYDVKMKEKGDIPEGYSVSREKKERFSLILESASTNQTSMYLCASSLQGRVNQPQHFGDGTRLSIL.

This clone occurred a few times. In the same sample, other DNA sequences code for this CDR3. CDR3 in amino acids: CASSDYRDTEAFF. The CDR3 DNA reads as TGTGCCAGCAGTGATTATAGGGACACTGAAGCTTTCTTT. V and J are TRBV2 and TRBJ1-1; unclear D gene. Germline V CDR1 and CDR2: SNHLY, FYNNEI. This CDR3 has 13 residues. V lost 3 bases and J lost 3, with 8 bases in between.

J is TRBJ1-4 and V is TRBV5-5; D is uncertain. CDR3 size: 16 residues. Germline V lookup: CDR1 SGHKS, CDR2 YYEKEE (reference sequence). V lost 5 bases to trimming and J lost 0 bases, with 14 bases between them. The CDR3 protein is CASRGRPDATNEKLFF. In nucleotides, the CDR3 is TGTGCCAGCAGGGGTCGGCCAGATGCAACTAATGAAAAACTGTTTTTT.

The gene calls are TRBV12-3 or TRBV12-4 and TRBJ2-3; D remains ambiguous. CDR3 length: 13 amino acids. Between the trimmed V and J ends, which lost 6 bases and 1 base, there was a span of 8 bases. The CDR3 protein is CASSPQGTDTQYF. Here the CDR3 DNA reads TGTGCCAGCAGCCCCCAGGGCACAGATACGCAGTATTTT.

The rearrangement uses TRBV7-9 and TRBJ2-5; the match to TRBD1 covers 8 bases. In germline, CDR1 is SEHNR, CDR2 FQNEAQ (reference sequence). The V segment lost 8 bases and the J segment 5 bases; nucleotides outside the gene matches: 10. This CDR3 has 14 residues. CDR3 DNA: TGTGCCAGCGAGAGGCAGGGGGCGCTTGAGACCCAGTACTTC. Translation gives CASERQGALETQYF.

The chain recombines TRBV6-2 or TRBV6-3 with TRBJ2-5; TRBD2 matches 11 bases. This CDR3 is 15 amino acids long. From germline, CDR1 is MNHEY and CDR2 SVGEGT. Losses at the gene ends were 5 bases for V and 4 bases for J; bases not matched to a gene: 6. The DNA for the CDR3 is TGTGCCAGCAGTACTAGCGGGAGATTTCGAGAGACCCAGTACTTC. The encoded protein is CASSTSGRFRETQYF.

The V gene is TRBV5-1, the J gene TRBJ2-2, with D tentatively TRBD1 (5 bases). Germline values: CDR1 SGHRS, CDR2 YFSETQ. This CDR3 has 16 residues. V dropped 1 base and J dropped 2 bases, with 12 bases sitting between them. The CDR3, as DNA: TGCGCCAGCAGCTTGAAGGGTCAGGGAAACACCGGGGAGCTGTTTTTT. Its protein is CASSLKGQGNTGELFF.